This TCR beta chain was sequenced in a study of human T cells and chemical hapten exposure. The germline gives CDR1 MDHEN, CDR2 SYDVKM. V was clipped by 8 bases and J by 4 bases, with 21 bases between them. CDR3 size: 16 residues. Stated time point: patch test 2, 6 weeks after DPC sensitization. Indicated treatment: therapeutic diphenylcyclopropenone sensitization with weekly scalp DPC. One entry per CDR3 protein results from TCRdb running MiXCR on the RACE reads. The sample includes 96,000 or so distinct CDR3 sequences, 9.3% of them seen just once. This clonotype came up many times. This TCR was sampled from a woman in her forties with alopecia areata. Some clones in this sample may be carry-over from other donors' samples. The sequencing used whole blood, collected in connection with sensitization to the hapten diphenylcyclopropenone (DPC). The chain links TRBV28 to TRBJ2-1; D might be TRBD1 or TRBD2, each matching 5 bases. CDR3 loop: CASAETTGTLYNEQFF. Written as DNA, the CDR3 is TGTGCCAGCGCAGAGACTACCGGGACGCTGTACAATGAGCAGTTCTTC.